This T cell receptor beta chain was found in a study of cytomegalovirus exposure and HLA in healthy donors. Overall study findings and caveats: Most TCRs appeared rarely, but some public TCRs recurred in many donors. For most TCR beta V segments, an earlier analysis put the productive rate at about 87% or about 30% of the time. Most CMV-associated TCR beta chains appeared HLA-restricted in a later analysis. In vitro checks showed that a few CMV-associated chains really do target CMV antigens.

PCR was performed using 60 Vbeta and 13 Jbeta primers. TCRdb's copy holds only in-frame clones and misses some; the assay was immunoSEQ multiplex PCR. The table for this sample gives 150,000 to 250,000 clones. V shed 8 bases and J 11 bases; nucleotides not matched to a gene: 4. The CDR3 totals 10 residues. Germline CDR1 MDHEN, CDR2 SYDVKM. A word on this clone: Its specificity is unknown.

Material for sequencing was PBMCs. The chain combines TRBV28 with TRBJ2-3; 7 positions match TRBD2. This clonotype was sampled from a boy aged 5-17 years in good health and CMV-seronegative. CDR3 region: CASRGVLQYF. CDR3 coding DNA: TGTGCCAGCCGGGGGGTCTTGCAGTATTTT.